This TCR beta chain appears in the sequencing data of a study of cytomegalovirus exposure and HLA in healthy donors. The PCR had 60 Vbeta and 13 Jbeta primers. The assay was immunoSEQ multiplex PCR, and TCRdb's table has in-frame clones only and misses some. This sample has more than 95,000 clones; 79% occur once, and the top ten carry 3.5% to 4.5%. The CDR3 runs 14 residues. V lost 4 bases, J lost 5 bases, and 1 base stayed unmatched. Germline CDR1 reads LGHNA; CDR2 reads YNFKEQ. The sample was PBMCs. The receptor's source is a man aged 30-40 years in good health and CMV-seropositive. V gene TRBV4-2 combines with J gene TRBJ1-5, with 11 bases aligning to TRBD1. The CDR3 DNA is TGTGCCAGCAGCCCGGACAGGGGGCATCAGCCCCAGCATTTT. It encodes CASSPDRGHQPQHF.